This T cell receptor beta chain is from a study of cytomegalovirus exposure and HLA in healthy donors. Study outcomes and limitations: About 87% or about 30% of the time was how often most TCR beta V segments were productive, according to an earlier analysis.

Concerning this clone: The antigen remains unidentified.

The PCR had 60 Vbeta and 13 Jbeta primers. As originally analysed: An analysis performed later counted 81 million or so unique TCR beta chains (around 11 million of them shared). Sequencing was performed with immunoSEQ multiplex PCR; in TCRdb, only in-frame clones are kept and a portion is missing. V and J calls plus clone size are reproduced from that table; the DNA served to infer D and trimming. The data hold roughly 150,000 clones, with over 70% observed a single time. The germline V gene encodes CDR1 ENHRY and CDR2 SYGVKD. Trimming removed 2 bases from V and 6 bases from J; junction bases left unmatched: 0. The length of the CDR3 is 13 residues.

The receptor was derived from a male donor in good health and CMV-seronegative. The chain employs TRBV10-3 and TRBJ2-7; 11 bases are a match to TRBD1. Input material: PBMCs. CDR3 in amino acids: CAISEGTGGEQYF. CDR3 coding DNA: TGTGCCATCAGTGAGGGGACAGGGGGCGAGCAGTACTTC.